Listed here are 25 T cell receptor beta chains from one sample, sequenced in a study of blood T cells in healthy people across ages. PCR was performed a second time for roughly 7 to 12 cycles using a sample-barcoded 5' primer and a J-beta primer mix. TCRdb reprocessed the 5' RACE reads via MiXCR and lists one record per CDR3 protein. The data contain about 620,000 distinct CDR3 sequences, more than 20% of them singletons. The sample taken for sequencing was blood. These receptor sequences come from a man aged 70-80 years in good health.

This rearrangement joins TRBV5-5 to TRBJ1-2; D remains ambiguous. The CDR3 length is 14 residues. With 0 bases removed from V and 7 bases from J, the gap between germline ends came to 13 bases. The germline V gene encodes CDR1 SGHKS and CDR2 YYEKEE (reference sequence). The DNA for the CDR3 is TGTGCCAGCAGCTTGGGCGCAAAGGAGGGTGGCTACACCTTC. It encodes CASSLGAKEGGYTF.

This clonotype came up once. CDR3 region: CASAQGLQETQYF. In DNA form, the CDR3 reads TGTGCCAGCGCACAGGGGCTACAAGAGACCCAGTACTTC. The J gene is TRBJ2-5, the V gene TRBV19, with TRBD1 matching over 7 bases. The V gene's germline CDR1 is LNHDA and CDR2 SQIVND (reference sequence). J lost 2 bases, V lost 9 bases, and 6 bases had no gene match. The length of the CDR3 is 13 residues.

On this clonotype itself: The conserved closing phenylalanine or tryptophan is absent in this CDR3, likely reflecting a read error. The CDR3 DNA reads TGTGCCAGCAGCGGGGGTGGGTTCGAAGCTTTCTCT. Its translation is CASSGGGFEAFS. This chain connects TRBV16 to TRBJ1-1; TRBD1 is a possible D gene (5 bases). The V gene lost 5 bases and the J gene lost 8 bases, with 12 bases spanning the gap. Germline loops: CDR1 KGHSY, CDR2 FQNENV. The CDR3 consists of 12 residues.

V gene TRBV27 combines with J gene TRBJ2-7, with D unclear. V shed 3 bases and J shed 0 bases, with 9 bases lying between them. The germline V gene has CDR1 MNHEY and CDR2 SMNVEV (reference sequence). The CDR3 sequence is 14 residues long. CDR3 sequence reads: CASSLLSSSYEQYF. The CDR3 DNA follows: TGTGCCAGCAGTTTGCTGAGTAGCTCCTACGAGCAGTACTTC.

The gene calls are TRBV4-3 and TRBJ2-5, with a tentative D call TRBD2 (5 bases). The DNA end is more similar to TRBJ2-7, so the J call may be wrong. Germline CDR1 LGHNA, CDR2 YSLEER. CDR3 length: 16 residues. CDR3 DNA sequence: TGCGCCAGCAGCCAAGATTTGAGGGTTCCATCCTACGAGCAGTACTTC. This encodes CASSQDLRVPSYEQYF.

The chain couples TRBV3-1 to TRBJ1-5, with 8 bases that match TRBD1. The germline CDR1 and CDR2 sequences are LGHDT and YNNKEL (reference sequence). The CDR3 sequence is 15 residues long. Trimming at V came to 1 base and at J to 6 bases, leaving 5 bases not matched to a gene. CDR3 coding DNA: TGTGCCAGCAGCCAAGGGGGAGGGACAGGTCAGCCCCAGCATTTT. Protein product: CASSQGGGTGQPQHF.

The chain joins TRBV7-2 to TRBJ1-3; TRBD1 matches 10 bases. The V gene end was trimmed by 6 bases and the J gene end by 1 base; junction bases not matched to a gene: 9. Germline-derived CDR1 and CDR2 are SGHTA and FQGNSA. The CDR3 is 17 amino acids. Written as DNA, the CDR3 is TGTGCCAGCAGGTCGGACAGGGGGTCTTATTCTGGAAACACCATATATTTT. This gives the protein CASRSDRGSYSGNTIYF.

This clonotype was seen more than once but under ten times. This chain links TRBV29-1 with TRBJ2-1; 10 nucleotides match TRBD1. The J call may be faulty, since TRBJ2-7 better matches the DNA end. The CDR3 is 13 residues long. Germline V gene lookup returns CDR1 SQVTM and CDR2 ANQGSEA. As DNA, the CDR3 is TGCAGCGTTGTCCGGGACAGGGGCTACGAGCAGTACTTC. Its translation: CSVVRDRGYEQYF.

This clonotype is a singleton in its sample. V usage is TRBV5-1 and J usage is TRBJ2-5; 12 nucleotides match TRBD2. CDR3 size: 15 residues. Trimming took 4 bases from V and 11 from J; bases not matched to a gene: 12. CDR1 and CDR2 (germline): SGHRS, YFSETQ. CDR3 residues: CASSPGLAGSKEQYF. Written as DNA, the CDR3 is TGCGCCAGCAGCCCAGGACTAGCGGGATCGAAAGAGCAGTACTTC.

The CDR3 here is CSVGTGEKLFF. DNA of the CDR3: TGCAGCGTCGGGACAGGCGAAAAACTGTTTTTT. The chain carries TRBV29-1 and TRBJ1-4; 8 positions match TRBD1. CDR1 is SQVTM, CDR2 ANQGSEA, per germline. CDR3 length equals 11 residues. Trimming removed 6 bases from V and 8 bases from J; junction bases left unmatched: 2.

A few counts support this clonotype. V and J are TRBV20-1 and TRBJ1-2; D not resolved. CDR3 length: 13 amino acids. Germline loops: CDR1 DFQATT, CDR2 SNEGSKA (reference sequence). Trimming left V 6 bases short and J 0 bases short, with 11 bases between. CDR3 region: CSAISRSNYGYTF. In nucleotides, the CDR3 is TGCAGTGCCATCAGTCGATCTAACTATGGCTACACCTTC.

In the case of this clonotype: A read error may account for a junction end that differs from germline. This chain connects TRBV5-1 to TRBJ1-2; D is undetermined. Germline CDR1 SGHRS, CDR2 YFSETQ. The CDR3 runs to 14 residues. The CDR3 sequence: CAGSLETLDYGYTF. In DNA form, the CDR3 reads TGCGCCGGCAGCTTGGAGACGCTAGACTATGGCTACACCTTC.

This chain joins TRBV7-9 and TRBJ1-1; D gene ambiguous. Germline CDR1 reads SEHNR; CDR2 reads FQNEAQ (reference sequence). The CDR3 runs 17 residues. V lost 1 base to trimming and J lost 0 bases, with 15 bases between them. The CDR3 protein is CASSLEDLSLMNTEAFF. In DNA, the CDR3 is TGTGCCAGCAGCTTAGAGGATTTGAGCCTCATGAACACTGAAGCTTTCTTT.

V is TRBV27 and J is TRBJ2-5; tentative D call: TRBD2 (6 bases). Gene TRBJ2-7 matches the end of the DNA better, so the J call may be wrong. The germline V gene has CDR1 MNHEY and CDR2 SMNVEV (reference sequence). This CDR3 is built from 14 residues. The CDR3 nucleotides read TGTGCCAGCAGTTTGGAGGCGGGGAAGTACGAGCAGTACTTC. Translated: CASSLEAGKYEQYF.

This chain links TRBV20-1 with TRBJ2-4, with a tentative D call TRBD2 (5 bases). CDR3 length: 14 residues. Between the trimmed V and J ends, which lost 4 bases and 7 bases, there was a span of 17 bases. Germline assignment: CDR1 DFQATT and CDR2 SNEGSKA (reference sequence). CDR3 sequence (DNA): TGCAGTGCTAAACTTTCGGGTGGGAGCAACATTCAGTACTTC. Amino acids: CSAKLSGGSNIQYF.

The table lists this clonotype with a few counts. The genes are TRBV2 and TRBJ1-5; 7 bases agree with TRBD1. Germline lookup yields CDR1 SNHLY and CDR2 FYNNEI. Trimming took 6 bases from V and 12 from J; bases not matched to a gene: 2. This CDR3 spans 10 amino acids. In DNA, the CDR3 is TGTGCCAGCAGGGGGGACAGCCAGCATTTT. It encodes CASRGDSQHF.

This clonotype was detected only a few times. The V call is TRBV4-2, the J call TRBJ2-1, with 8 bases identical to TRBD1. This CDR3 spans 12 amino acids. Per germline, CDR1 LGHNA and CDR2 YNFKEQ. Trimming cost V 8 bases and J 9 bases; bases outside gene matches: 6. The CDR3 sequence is CASGQGSGEQFF. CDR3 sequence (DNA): TGTGCCAGCGGACAGGGTAGTGGTGAGCAGTTCTTC.

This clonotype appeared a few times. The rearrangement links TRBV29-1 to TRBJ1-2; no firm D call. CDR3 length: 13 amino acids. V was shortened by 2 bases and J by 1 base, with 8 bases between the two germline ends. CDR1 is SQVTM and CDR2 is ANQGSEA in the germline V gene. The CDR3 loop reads CSVERADNYGYTF. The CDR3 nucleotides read TGCAGCGTTGAAAGGGCGGATAACTATGGCTACACCTTC.

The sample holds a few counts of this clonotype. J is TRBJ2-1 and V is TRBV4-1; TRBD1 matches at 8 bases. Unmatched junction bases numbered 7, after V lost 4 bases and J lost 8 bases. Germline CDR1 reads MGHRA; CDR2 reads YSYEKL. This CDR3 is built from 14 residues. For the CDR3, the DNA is TGCGCCAGCAGCCGAGCACAGGGGGTCCATGAGCAGTTCTTC. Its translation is CASSRAQGVHEQFF.

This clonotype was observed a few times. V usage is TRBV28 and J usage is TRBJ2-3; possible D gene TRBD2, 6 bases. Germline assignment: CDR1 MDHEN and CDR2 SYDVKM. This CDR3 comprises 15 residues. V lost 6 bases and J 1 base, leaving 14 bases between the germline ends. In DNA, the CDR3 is TGTGCCAGCAGCCGTAGCGGATCTGGCACAGATACGCAGTATTTT. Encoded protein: CASSRSGSGTDTQYF.

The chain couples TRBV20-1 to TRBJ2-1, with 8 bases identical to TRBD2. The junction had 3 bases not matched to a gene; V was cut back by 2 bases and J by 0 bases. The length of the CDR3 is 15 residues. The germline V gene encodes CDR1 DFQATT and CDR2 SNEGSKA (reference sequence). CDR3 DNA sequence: TGCAGTGCTAGAACGAGCGGGAGCTCCTACAATGAGCAGTTCTTC. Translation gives CSARTSGSSYNEQFF.

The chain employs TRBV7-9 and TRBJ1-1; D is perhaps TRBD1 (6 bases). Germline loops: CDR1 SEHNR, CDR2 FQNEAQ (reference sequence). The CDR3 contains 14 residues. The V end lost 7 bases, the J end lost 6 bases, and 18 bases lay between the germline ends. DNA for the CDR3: TGTGCCAGCACCCTAGGGGGGTCAGGCCCTGAAGCTTTCTTT. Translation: CASTLGGSGPEAFF. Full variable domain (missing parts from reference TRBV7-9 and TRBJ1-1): DTGVSQNPRHKITKRGQNVTFRCDPISEHNRLYWYRQTLGQGPEFLTYFQNEAQLEKSRLLSDRFSAERPKGSFSTLEIQRTEQGDSAMYLCASTLGGSGPEAFFGQGTRLTVV.

The CDR3 DNA reads as TGTATCAGCAGCCAAGACGGAATAGCCAAAAACATTCAGTACTTC. It specifies CISSQDGIAKNIQYF. V is TRBV3-1 and J is TRBJ2-4; D gene uncertain. The CDR3 covers 15 residues. Germline assignment: CDR1 LGHDT and CDR2 YNNKEL (reference sequence).

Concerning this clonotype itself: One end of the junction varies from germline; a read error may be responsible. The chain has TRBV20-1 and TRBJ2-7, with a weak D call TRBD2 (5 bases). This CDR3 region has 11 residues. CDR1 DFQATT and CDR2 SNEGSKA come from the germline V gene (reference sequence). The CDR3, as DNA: TGCAGTGCTCCCGAGGGCTACGGGCAGTACTTC. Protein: CSAPEGYGQYF.

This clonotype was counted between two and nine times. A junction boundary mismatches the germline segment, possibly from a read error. The CDR3 spells CASSSPAVGGTHF. CDR3 sequence (DNA): TGTGCCAGCAGCTCTCCGGCTGTGGGGGGCACGCACTTC. J is TRBJ2-5 and V is TRBV7-9; D possibly matches TRBD1 or TRBD2 (6 bases each). This CDR3 is 13 amino acids long. The V gene's germline CDR1 is SEHNR and CDR2 FQNEAQ (reference sequence).